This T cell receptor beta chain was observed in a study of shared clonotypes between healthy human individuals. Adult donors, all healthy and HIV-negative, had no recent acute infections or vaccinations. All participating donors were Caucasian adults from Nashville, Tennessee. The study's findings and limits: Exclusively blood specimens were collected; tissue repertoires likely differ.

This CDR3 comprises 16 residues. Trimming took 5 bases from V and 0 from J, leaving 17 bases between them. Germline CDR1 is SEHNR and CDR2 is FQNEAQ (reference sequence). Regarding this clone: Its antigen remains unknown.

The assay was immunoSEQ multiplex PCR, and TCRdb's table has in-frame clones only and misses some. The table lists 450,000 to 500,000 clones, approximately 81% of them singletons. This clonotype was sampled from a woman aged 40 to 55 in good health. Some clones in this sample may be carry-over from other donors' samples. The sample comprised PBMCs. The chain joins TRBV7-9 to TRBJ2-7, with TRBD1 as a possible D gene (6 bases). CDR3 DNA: TGTGCCAGCAGCCCCCTTGGGGACACCACCTCCTACGAGCAGTACTTC. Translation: CASSPLGDTTSYEQYF.